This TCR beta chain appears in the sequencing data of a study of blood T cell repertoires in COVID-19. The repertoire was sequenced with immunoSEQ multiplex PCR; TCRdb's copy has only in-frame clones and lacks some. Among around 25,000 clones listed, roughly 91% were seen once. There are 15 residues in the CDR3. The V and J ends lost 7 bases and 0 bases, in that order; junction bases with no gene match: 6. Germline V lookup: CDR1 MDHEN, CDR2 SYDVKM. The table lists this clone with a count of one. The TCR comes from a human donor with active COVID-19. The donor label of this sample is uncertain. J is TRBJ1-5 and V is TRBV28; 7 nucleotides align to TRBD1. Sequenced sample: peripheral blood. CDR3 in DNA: TGTGCCAGCATTGCAGGGGGGCCTAGCAATCAGCCCCAGCATTTT. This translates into CASIAGGPSNQPQHF.